Listed below are T cell receptor beta chains from one sample, sequenced in a study of blood T cell repertoires in COVID-19. Assay used: immunoSEQ multiplex PCR; TCRdb lists only in-frame clones, some missing. The data hold tens of thousands of clones, with roughly 87% observed a single time. The sequenced material came from peripheral blood. These receptors all come from a man aged 50 to 59 with acute or convalescent COVID-19. Both conserved end residues are part of each CDR3. The order of the fields is J gene, V gene, D gene, clone size, CDR3 protein, CDR3 DNA. A D gene is named only where the DNA matches it firmly. Size is stated for part of the rows, as once, few or many counts, or as a class when the clone is expanded.

J: TRBJ1-2
V: TRBV7-9
D: TRBD1
size: .
CDR3: CASSTGVANYGYTF
DNA: TGTGCCAGCAGTACAGGGGTAGCTAACTATGGCTACACCTTC

J: TRBJ2-5
V: TRBV18
D: TRBD1
size: .
CDR3: CASSPNKGAETQYF
DNA: TGTGCCAGCTCACCAAACAAGGGGGCGGAGACCCAGTACTTC

J: TRBJ1-5
V: TRBV5-6
D: TRBD1
size: .
CDR3: CASRVQGSDQPQHF
DNA: TGTGCCAGCAGGGTACAGGGGAGCGATCAGCCCCAGCATTTT

J: TRBJ2-1
V: TRBV7-9
D: TRBD2
size: .
CDR3: CASREREGQAQFF
DNA: TGTGCCAGCAGAGAGCGGGAGGGCCAGGCGCAGTTCTTC

J: TRBJ2-5
V: TRBV5-4
D: .
size: .
CDR3: CASSLGSGPAQETQYF
DNA: TGTGCCAGCAGCTTAGGTAGCGGCCCAGCACAAGAGACCCAGTACTTC

J: TRBJ1-6
V: TRBV4-1
D: .
size: .
CDR3: CASSQWGPSYNSPLHF
DNA: TGCGCCAGCAGCCAATGGGGGCCCTCCTATAATTCACCCCTCCACTTT

J: TRBJ2-1
V: TRBV10-1
D: TRBD2
size: .
CDR3: CASSERTSGHNEQFF
DNA: TGCGCCAGCAGTGAGAGGACTAGCGGCCACAATGAGCAGTTCTTC

J: TRBJ1-2
V: TRBV4-2
D: .
size: .
CDR3: CASSHVPARGYGHTF
DNA: TGTGCCAGCAGCCATGTCCCGGCCAGGGGCTATGGCCACACCTTC

J: TRBJ2-3
V: TRBV24-1
D: .
size: .
CDR3: CATSLGGQGTDTQYF
DNA: TGTGCCACCAGCTTGGGGGGGCAGGGCACAGATACGCAGTATTTT

J: TRBJ2-3
V: TRBV19
D: .
size: .
CDR3: CASSIGMGTDTQYF
DNA: TGTGCCAGTAGTATTGGCATGGGCACAGATACGCAGTATTTT

J: TRBJ2-3
V: TRBV5-6
D: TRBD2
size: .
CDR3: CASSLEPSGSPGTDTQYF
DNA: TGTGCCAGCAGCTTGGAGCCTAGCGGGAGCCCAGGCACAGATACGCAGTATTTT

J: TRBJ1-5
V: TRBV28
D: .
size: once
CDR3: CASSVGARRNQPQHF
DNA: TGTGCCAGCAGTGTTGGGGCCCGACGAAATCAGCCCCAGCATTTT

J: TRBJ2-1
V: TRBV9
D: TRBD2
size: .
CDR3: CASSVGPMGGGNNEQFF
DNA: TGTGCCAGCAGCGTAGGGCCCATGGGCGGGGGGAACAATGAGCAGTTCTTC

J: TRBJ2-1
V: TRBV13
D: TRBD2
size: .
CDR3: CASSSGLAGVSYNEQFF
DNA: TGTGCCAGCAGCTCGGGACTAGCGGGAGTTTCCTACAATGAGCAGTTCTTC

J: TRBJ1-1
V: TRBV3-1/TRBV3-2
D: .
size: few
CDR3: CASSQGIRTGTTEAFF
DNA: TGTGCCAGCAGCCAAGGAATCCGTACGGGTACAACTGAAGCTTTCTTT

J: TRBJ1-5
V: TRBV5-1
D: TRBD1
size: .
CDR3: CASSLGEGQGGESNQPQHF
DNA: TGCGCCAGCAGCTTAGGAGAGGGACAGGGTGGCGAGAGCAATCAGCCCCAGCATTTT

J: TRBJ2-5
V: TRBV28
D: TRBD2
size: few
CDR3: CASSQRLAGAQETQYF
DNA: TGTGCCAGCAGCCAAAGACTAGCGGGAGCCCAAGAGACCCAGTACTTC

J: TRBJ1-2
V: TRBV28
D: TRBD1
size: .
CDR3: CAIRTGENYGYTF
DNA: TGTGCCATCCGGACAGGGGAGAACTATGGCTACACCTTC

J: TRBJ1-2
V: TRBV4-1
D: TRBD1
size: .
CDR3: CASSQIQGANYGYTF
DNA: TGCGCCAGCAGCCAAATCCAGGGGGCTAACTATGGCTACACCTTC

J: TRBJ1-4
V: TRBV19
D: .
size: .
CDR3: CASSFQTGLNEKLFF
DNA: TGTGCCAGTAGTTTCCAGACAGGCTTGAATGAAAAACTGTTTTTT

J: TRBJ2-2
V: TRBV30
D: TRBD1
size: .
CDR3: CAWKRTGDTGELFF
DNA: TGTGCCTGGAAACGGACAGGGGACACCGGGGAGCTGTTTTTT

J: TRBJ2-3
V: TRBV7-9
D: .
size: .
CDR3: CASSFGTSDTQYF
DNA: TGTGCCAGCAGCTTCGGGACTTCAGATACGCAGTATTTT

J: TRBJ1-6
V: TRBV7-2
D: .
size: .
CDR3: CASSSRTANSPLHF
DNA: TGTGCCAGCAGCTCGCGGACAGCTAATTCACCCCTCCACTTT

J: TRBJ1-1
V: TRBV6-6
D: .
size: .
CDR3: CASRDSKNTEAFF
DNA: TGTGCCAGCAGGGACAGCAAGAACACTGAAGCTTTCTTT

J: TRBJ1-3
V: TRBV6-6
D: .
size: .
CDR3: CASSYFGQSSGNTIYF
DNA: TGTGCCAGCAGTTACTTCGGACAGAGCTCTGGAAACACCATATATTTT

J: TRBJ2-3
V: TRBV7-9
D: TRBD1
size: once
CDR3: CASSLLQGSTDTQYF
DNA: TGTGCCAGCAGCTTACTACAGGGGAGCACAGATACGCAGTATTTT

J: TRBJ1-4
V: TRBV28
D: .
size: .
CDR3: CASSSQGFSGEKLFF
DNA: TGTGCCAGCAGTTCCCAAGGGTTCAGCGGGGAAAAACTGTTTTTT

J: TRBJ2-3
V: TRBV6-5
D: TRBD1
size: .
CDR3: CASRLGTAHLYF
DNA: TGTGCCAGCAGACTGGGGACAGCTCATCTGTATTTT

J: TRBJ2-5
V: TRBV7-9
D: .
size: once
CDR3: CASSLEWGEETQYF
DNA: TGTGCCAGCAGCTTAGAGTGGGGGGAAGAGACCCAGTACTTC

J: TRBJ2-5
V: TRBV5-1
D: .
size: .
CDR3: CASSPPQIRETQYF
DNA: TGCGCCAGCAGCCCGCCCCAGATACGAGAGACCCAGTACTTC

J: TRBJ2-5
V: TRBV3-1/TRBV3-2
D: .
size: .
CDR3: CASSPNLRDQETQYF
DNA: TGTGCCAGCAGCCCCAATTTGAGGGACCAAGAGACCCAGTACTTC

J: TRBJ1-1
V: TRBV5-1
D: .
size: .
CDR3: CASSVIDENTEAFF
DNA: TGCGCCAGCAGCGTGATAGATGAGAACACTGAAGCTTTCTTT